This T cell receptor (beta chain) is drawn from a study of tumor-infiltrating lymphocytes in primary liver carcinoma. Study-wide context: The yield of productive TCRbeta reads per sample was roughly 3.5 to 7.13 million and was similar across tissue types. Whole-study findings and limits: It was tumor-adjacent and tumor-blood pairs that overlapped less than tumor region pairs did.

V lost 1 base, J lost 8 bases, and 8 bases lay in between. This CDR3 spans 12 amino acids. Germline V gene lookup returns CDR1 SGHAT and CDR2 FQNNGV. cDNA specific to TCR beta was made from around 530 ng of total RNA, with a constant-region primer employed for priming. Slightly modified ARM-PCR with three nested multiplex PCR rounds yielded TCR beta libraries. Running roughly 10 cycles apiece, the first two PCR rounds relied on TRBV1-TRBV30 forward primers together with a C-beta reverse primer. One entry per CDR3 protein, called by TCRdb with MiXCR from the multiplex PCR reads. The repertoire holds about 21,000 distinct CDR3 sequences, about 65% seen once, with around two fifths in the top ten. In its sample, this clonotype was seen many times. What it recognizes is unknown. The tissue used was unsorted bulk material of roughly 17-32 mg. RNA and DNA were co-extracted from it with the AllPrep DNA/RNA mini kit.

The sample comprised liver tumor tissue from sampling region 1. Subset specified: tumor region T1, superior pole. This rearrangement joins TRBV11-2 to TRBJ1-2, with D maybe TRBD1 (6 bases). This sequence was found in a middle-aged man with primary liver carcinoma and hepatitis B virus infection. DNA for the CDR3: TGTGCCAGCAGCTTAGGCGGGGGCGGCTACACCTTC. Translating gives CASSLGGGGYTF.